Given below is one TCR beta chain in context. Its antigen is undetermined. This CDR3 contains 14 residues. From germline, CDR1 is SGHDT and CDR2 YYEEEE. Between the trimmed V and J ends, which lost 4 bases and 0 bases, there was a span of 10 bases. Total RNA, at least 5 micrograms per sample, was extracted from PBMCs. The sample comes from a study of blood T cells in healthy people across ages. Study findings and constraints: Among long-lived donors, naive CD4+ cells were more numerous and diversity higher than in aged donors.

Through a sample-barcoded 5' primer and a J-beta primer mix, a second PCR was run for about 6 to 11 cycles. Every single cDNA molecule received a tag from a template-switch adaptor with 12 random nucleotides. Each of the samples gave a minimum of 2.5 million paired-end reads that contained CDR3. TCRdb processed the 5' RACE reads anew with MiXCR; each CDR3 protein has one entry. The sample has approximately 1.5 million distinct CDR3 sequences, 35% to 45% seen once. Sequenced input: blood. This sequence joins TRBV5-6 and TRBJ1-1; no definite D call. The receptor's source is a woman under 30 in good health. As DNA, the CDR3 is TGTGCCAGCAGCAACGGACGGATGAACACTGAAGCTTTCTTT. This sequence encodes CASSNGRMNTEAFF.